This T cell receptor beta chain was obtained from a study of OX40 agonist ivuxolimab in advanced cancers. Sequencing was performed with immunoSEQ multiplex PCR; in TCRdb, only in-frame clones are kept and a portion is missing. The sample holds roughly 65,000 clones, 65% to 85% seen once. V was clipped by 7 bases and J by 10 bases, with 26 bases between them. This CDR3 contains 16 residues. CDR1 and CDR2 from the germline V gene are LNHDA and SQIVND (reference sequence). This clone has just a few counts. Its antigen is as yet unknown. Study-wide findings and caveats: Both CD4+ and CD8+ T cell populations in blood had undergone clonal expansion by week 6 at 0.1 to 3.0 mg/kg. CD8+ T cells averaged more expanded clones than CD4+.

This specimen consisted of CD4+ or CD8+ T cells sorted from blood, obtained in a trial of the OX40 agonist ivuxolimab. The source is an adult with an advanced solid tumor such as melanoma, head and neck, liver or kidney cancer. This chain links TRBV19 with TRBJ2-1; perhaps D is TRBD1 or TRBD2 (7 bases each). The CDR3 region is CASTQGAGGVSREQFF. Here the CDR3 DNA reads TGTGCCAGTACCCAAGGGGCAGGGGGGGTGTCCCGGGAGCAGTTCTTC.